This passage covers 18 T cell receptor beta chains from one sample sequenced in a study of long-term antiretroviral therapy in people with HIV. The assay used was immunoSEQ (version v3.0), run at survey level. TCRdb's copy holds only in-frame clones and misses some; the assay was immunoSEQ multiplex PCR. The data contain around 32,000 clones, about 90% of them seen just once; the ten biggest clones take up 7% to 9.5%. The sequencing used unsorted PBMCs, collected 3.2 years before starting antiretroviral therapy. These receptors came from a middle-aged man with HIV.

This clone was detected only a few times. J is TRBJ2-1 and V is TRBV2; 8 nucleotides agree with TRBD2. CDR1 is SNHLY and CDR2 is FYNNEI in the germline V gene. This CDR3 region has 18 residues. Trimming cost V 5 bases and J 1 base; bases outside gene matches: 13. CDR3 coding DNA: TGTGCCAGCAGTACTAGCGGTCGGTGGAGGGGGTCCTACAATGAGCAGTTCTTC. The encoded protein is CASSTSGRWRGSYNEQFF. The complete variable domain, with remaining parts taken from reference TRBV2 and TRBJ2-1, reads EPEVTQTPSHQVTQMGQEVILRCVPISNHLYFYWYRQILGQKVEFLVSFYNNEISEKSEIFDDQFSVERPDGSNFTLKIRSTKLEDSAMYFCASSTSGRWRGSYNEQFFGPGTRLTVL.

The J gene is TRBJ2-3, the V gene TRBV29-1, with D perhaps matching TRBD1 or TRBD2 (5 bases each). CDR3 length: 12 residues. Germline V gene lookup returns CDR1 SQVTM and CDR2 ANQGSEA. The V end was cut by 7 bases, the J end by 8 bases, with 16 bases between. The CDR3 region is CSAGLEQGTQYF. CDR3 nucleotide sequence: TGCAGCGCTGGACTGGAGCAGGGTACGCAGTATTTT.

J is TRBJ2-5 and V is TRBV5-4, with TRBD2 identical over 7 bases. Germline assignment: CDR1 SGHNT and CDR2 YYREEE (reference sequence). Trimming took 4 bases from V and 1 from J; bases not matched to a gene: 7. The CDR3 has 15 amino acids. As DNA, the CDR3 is TGTGCCAGCAGCACTCCTAGCGGACTCCAAGAGACCCAGTACTTC. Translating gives CASSTPSGLQETQYF.

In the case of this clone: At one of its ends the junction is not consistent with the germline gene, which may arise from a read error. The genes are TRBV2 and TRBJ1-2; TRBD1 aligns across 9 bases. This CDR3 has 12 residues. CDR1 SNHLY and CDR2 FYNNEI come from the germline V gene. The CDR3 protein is CASSRAGTGNNF. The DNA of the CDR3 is TGTGCCAGCAGTCGGGCGGGGACAGGGAATAACTTC.

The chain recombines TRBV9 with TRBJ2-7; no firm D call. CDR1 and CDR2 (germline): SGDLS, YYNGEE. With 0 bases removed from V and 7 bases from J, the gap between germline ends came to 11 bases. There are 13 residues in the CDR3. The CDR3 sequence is CASSVGLEREQYF. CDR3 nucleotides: TGTGCCAGCAGCGTAGGGTTGGAGAGGGAGCAGTACTTC. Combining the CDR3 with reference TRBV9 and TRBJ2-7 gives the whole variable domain DSGVTQTPKHLITATGQRVTLRCSPRSGDLSVYWYQQSLDQGLQFLIQYYNGEERAKGNILERFSAQQFPDLHSELNLSSLELGDSALYFCASSVGLEREQYFGPGTRLTVT.

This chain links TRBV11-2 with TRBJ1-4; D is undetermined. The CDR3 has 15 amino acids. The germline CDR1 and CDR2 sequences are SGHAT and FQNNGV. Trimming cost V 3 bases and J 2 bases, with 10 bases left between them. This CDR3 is CASSLEGRTNEKLFF. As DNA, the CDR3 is TGTGCCAGCAGCTTGGAGGGTCGGACTAATGAAAAACTGTTTTTT.

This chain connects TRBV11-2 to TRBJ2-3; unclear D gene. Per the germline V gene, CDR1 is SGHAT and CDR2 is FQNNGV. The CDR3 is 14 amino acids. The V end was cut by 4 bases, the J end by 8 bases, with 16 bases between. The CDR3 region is CASSSQPTVTTQYF. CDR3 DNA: TGTGCCAGCAGCTCCCAGCCGACCGTCACTACGCAGTATTTT. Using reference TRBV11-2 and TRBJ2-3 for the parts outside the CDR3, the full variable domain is EAGVAQSPRYKIIEKRQSVAFWCNPISGHATLYWYQQILGQGPKLLIQFQNNGVVDDSQLPKDRFSAERLKGVDSTLKIQPAKLEDSAVYLCASSSQPTVTTQYFGPGTRLTVL.

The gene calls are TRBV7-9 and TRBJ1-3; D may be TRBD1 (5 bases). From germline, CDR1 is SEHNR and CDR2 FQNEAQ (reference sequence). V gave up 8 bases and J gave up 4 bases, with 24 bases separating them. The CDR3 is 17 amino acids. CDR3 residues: CASDQRRARPGGNTIYF. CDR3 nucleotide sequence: TGTGCCAGCGATCAACGCAGGGCCCGGCCGGGAGGAAACACCATATATTTT.

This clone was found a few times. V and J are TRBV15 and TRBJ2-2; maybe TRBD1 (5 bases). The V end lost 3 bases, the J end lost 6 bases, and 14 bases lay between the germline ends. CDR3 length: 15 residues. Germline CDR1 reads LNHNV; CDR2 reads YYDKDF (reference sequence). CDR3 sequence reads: CATSRSQTRAGELFF. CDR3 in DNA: TGTGCCACCAGCAGGTCGCAGACCAGGGCCGGGGAGCTGTTTTTT.

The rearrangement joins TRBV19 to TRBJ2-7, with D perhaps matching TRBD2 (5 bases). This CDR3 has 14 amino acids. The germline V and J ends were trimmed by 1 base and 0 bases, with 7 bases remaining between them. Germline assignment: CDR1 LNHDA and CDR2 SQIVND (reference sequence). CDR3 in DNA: TGTGCCAGTAGTATAGGAGGGAGCTCCTACGAGCAGTACTTC. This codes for CASSIGGSSYEQYF.

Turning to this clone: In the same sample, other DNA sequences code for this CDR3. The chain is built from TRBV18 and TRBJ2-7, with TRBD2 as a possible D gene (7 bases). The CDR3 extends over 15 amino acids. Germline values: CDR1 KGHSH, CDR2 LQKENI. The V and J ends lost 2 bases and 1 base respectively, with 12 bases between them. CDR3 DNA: TGTGCCAGCTCACCAGTTGAGGGGGGGTCCTACGAGCAGTACTTC. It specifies CASSPVEGGSYEQYF.

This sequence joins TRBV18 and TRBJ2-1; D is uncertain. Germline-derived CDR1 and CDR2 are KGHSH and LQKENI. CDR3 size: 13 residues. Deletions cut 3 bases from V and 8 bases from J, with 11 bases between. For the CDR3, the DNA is TGTGCCAGCTCACCGGCCGTACCTTATGAGCAGTTCTTC. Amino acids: CASSPAVPYEQFF.

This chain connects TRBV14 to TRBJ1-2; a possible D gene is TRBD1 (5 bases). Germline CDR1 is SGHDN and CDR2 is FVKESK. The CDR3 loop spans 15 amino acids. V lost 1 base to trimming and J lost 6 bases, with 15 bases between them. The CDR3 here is CASSQVQGHEDGYTF. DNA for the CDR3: TGTGCCAGCAGCCAAGTTCAGGGCCATGAAGATGGCTACACCTTC.

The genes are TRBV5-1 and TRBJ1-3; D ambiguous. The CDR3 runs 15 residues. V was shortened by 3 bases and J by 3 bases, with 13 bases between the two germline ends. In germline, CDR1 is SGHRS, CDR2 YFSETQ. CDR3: CASSYVGVGGNTIYF. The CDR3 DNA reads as TGCGCCAGCAGCTACGTTGGGGTCGGTGGAAACACCATATATTTT. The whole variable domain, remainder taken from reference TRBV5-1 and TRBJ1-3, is KAGVTQTPRYLIKTRGQQVTLSCSPISGHRSVSWYQQTPGQGLQFLFEYFSETQRNKGNFPGRFSGRQFSNSRSEMNVSTLELGDSALYLCASSYVGVGGNTIYFGEGSWLTVV.

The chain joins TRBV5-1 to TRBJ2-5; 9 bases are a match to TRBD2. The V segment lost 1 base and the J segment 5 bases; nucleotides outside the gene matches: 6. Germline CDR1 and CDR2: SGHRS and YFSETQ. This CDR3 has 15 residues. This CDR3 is CASSLIAGEWETQYF. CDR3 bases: TGCGCCAGCAGCTTGATAGCGGGAGAGTGGGAGACCCAGTACTTC.

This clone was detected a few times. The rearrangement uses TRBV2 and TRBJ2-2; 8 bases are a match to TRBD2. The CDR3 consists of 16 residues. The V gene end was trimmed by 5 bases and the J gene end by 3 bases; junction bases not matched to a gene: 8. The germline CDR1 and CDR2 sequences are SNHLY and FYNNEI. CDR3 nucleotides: TGTGCCAGCAGTTACTCCCTAGCGGGCCACACCGGGGAGCTGTTTTTT. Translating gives CASSYSLAGHTGELFF.

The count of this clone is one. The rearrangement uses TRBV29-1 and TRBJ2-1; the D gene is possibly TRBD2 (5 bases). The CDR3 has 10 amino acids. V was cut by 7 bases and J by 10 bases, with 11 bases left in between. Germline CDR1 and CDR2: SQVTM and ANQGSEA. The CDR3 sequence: CSALEGEQFF. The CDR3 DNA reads TGCAGCGCCCTAGAGGGCGAGCAGTTCTTC.

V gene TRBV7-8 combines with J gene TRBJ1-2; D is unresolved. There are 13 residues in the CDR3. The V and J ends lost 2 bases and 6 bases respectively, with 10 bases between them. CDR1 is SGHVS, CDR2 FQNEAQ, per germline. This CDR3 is CASSLQTRDGYTF. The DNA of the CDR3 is TGTGCCAGCAGCTTACAGACCCGGGATGGCTACACCTTC.